Below are 13 T cell receptor beta chains sequenced from a single sample in a study of blood T cell repertoires in COVID-19. Using immunoSEQ multiplex PCR, the repertoire was profiled, and TCRdb retains in-frame clones only, with some absent. The table shows roughly 230,000 clones, with 80% to 90% occurring only once. Sequencing was done on a sample of PBMCs or T cells enriched from blood (not recorded which). Receptor source: a woman aged 45 to 65 who had been exposed to COVID-19.

The rearrangement joins TRBV6-2 or TRBV6-3 to TRBJ2-7, with TRBD1 identical over 7 bases. In germline, CDR1 is MNHEY, CDR2 SVGEGT. This CDR3 has 12 amino acids. J lost 6 bases, V lost 4 bases, and 3 bases had no gene match. The CDR3 sequence: CASSSTGLEQYF. DNA of the CDR3: TGTGCCAGCAGTTCGACAGGGCTCGAGCAGTACTTC.

V and J are TRBV7-6 and TRBJ2-2; no clear D. Trimming cost V 4 bases and J 8 bases, with 14 bases left between them. The CDR3 extends over 14 amino acids. Germline values: CDR1 SGHVS, CDR2 FNYEAQ. CDR3 amino acids: CASSSSAVSGELFF. The CDR3 DNA reads as TGTGCCAGCAGCTCAAGCGCGGTTTCAGGGGAGCTGTTTTTT.

The chain has TRBV2 and TRBJ1-5; 7 positions match TRBD1. Per the germline V gene, CDR1 is SNHLY and CDR2 is FYNNEI. The junction had 3 bases not matched to a gene; V was cut back by 4 bases and J by 3 bases. The CDR3 has 14 residues. CDR3 sequence (DNA): TGTGCCAGCAGTGGGGACAGACTCAATCAGCCCCAGCATTTT. This sequence encodes CASSGDRLNQPQHF.

The chain is built from TRBV7-2 and TRBJ2-3, with 9 bases aligning to TRBD2. This CDR3 is 16 amino acids long. Per the germline V gene, CDR1 is SGHTA and CDR2 is FQGNSA. V shed 1 base, J shed 6 bases, and the junction held 8 bases outside the gene matches. CDR3 protein: CASSLGQGLAGDTQYF. In nucleotides, the CDR3 is TGTGCCAGCAGCTTAGGTCAGGGACTAGCAGGTGATACGCAGTATTTT.

The rearrangement uses TRBV12-3 or TRBV12-4 and TRBJ1-1; D remains ambiguous. This CDR3 is 13 amino acids long. V was cut by 2 bases and J by 3 bases, with 7 bases left in between. CDR3 region: CASSLRRDTEAFF. The CDR3 DNA follows: TGTGCCAGCAGTTTAAGACGGGACACTGAAGCTTTCTTT.

This clone was seen a handful of times. The gene calls are TRBV5-1 and TRBJ1-3; 9 bases are shared with TRBD1. V was pared by 4 bases and J by 2 bases, with 7 bases of the junction left unmatched. Germline CDR1 SGHRS, CDR2 YFSETQ. The CDR3 is 16 amino acids. The CDR3 here is CASSREQGAPGNTIYF. The CDR3 bases are TGCGCCAGCAGCAGGGAACAGGGGGCGCCTGGAAACACCATATATTTT.

The chain joins TRBV21-1 to TRBJ1-5. TRBV21-1 is marked as a pseudogene. The CDR3 length is 18 residues. CDR3 protein: CASSRGLRDYHSNQPQHF. The CDR3 region has the DNA TGTGCCAGCAGCAGGGGCCTCAGGGACTATCATAGCAATCAGCCCCAGCATTTT.

The V call is TRBV30, the J call TRBJ2-2, with D hard to call. The germline V and J ends were trimmed by 2 bases and 4 bases, with 11 bases remaining between them. This CDR3 is 14 amino acids long. CDR1 and CDR2 (germline): GTSNPN, SVGIG (reference sequence). This CDR3 is CAWSRPLITGELFF. CDR3 nucleotide sequence: TGTGCCTGGAGTCGACCACTAATCACCGGGGAGCTGTTTTTT.

The chain employs TRBV2 and TRBJ1-2, with D uncertain. The CDR3 has 10 amino acids. Trimming took off 9 bases at V and 8 bases at J, with 10 bases between the two ends. The V gene's germline CDR1 is SNHLY and CDR2 FYNNEI. CDR3 sequence reads: CASIGRGYTF. Written as DNA, the CDR3 is TGTGCCAGTATAGGGAGGGGCTACACCTTC.

J is TRBJ2-3 and V is TRBV7-2, with 8 bases matching TRBD2. The V gene end was trimmed by 2 bases and the J gene end by 11 bases; junction bases not matched to a gene: 3. The CDR3 consists of 12 residues. Germline assignment: CDR1 SGHTA and CDR2 FQGNSA. This CDR3 is CASSLFLAGQYF. CDR3 nucleotide sequence: TGTGCCAGCAGCTTATTCCTAGCGGGGCAGTATTTT. The complete variable domain, with remaining parts taken from reference TRBV7-2 and TRBJ2-3, reads GAGVSQSPSNKVTEKGKDVELRCDPISGHTALYWYRQSLGQGLEFLIYFQGNSAPDKSGLPSDRFSAERTGGSVSTLTIQRTQQEDSAVYLCASSLFLAGQYFGPGTRLTVL.

The chain is built from TRBV11-2 and TRBJ2-1, with unresolved D. This CDR3 is built from 14 residues. Germline V gene sequence: CDR1 SGHAT, CDR2 FQNNGV. Trimming removed 2 bases from V and 7 bases from J, with 12 bases in between. CDR3 nucleotides: TGTGCCAGCAGCTTACAGATTGCACTAAATGAGCAGTTCTTC. This codes for CASSLQIALNEQFF.

The chain has TRBV5-1 and TRBJ1-2; TRBD1 might be the D (5 bases). Germline V gene data show CDR1 as SGHRS and CDR2 as YFSETQ. The CDR3 has 13 residues. The V and J ends lost 0 bases and 8 bases respectively, with 11 bases between them. CDR3 loop: CASSLEAYRGYTF. The CDR3 coding sequence is TGCGCCAGCAGCTTGGAGGCGTACAGGGGCTACACCTTC.

This sequence joins TRBV10-3 and TRBJ2-1; 9 nucleotides match TRBD2. This CDR3 has 14 amino acids. The V segment lost 6 bases and the J segment 5 bases; nucleotides outside the gene matches: 5. Per germline, CDR1 ENHRY and CDR2 SYGVKD. The CDR3 loop reads CAISQSSGDNEQFF. The DNA for the CDR3 is TGTGCCATCAGCCAATCTAGCGGGGACAATGAGCAGTTCTTC.